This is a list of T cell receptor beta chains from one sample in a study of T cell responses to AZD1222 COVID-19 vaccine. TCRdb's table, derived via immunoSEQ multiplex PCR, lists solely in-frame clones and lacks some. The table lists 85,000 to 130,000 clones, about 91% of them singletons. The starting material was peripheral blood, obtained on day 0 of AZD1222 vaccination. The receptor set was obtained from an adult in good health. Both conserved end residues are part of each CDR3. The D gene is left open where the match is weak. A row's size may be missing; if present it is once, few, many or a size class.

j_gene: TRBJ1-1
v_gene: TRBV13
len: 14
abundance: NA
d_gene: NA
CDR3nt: TGTGCCAGCAGCCCACCGGTAGATCCCACTGAAGCTTTCTTT
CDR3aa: CASSPPVDPTEAFF

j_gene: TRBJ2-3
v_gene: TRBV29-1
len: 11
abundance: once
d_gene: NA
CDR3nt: TGCAGCCTACGTCGGCGGAGTACGCAGTATTTT
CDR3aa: CSLRRRSTQYF

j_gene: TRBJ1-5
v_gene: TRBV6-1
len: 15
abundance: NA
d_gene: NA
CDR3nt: TGTGCCAGCAGTGAATTACCCTTAAGGGATCAGCCCCAGCATTTT
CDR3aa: CASSELPLRDQPQHF

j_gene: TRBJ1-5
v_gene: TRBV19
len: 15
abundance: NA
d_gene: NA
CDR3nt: TGTGCCAGTAGTTTAGACAGTTATAGCAATCAGCCCCAGCATTTT
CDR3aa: CASSLDSYSNQPQHF

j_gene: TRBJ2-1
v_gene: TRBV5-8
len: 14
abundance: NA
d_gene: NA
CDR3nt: TGTGCCAGCAGCTTGCGGCGCAGGGGATATGAGCAGTTCTTC
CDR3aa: CASSLRRRGYEQFF

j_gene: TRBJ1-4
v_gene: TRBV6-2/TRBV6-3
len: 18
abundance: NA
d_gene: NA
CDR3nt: TGTGCCAGCAGCTTATCTATTGGGGGACGGATAACTAATGAAAAACTGTTTTTT
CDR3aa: CASSLSIGGRITNEKLFF

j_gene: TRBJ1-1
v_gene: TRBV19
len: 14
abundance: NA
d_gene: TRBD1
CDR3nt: TGTGCCAGTAGTTCCGGACAGGGCAGCACTGAAGCTTTCTTT
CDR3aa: CASSSGQGSTEAFF

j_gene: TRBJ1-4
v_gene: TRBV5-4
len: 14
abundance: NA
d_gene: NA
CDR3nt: TGTGCCAGCAGCTTGGAACCGGGGGACGAAAAACTGTTTTTT
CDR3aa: CASSLEPGDEKLFF

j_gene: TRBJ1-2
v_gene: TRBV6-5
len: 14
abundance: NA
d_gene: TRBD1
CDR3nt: TGTGCCAGCAGTTATGGGGACAGGGGTAATGGCTACACCTTC
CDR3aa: CASSYGDRGNGYTF

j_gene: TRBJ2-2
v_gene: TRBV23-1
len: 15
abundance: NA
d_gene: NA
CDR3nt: TGCGCCAGCAGTCTCGTACAGGTTAACACCGGGGAGCTGTTTTTT
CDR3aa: CASSLVQVNTGELFF

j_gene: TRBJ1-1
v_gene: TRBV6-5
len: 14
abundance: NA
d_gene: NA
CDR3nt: TGTGCCAGCTCCGATCGTTCTATGAACACTGAAGCTTTCTTT
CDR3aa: CASSDRSMNTEAFF

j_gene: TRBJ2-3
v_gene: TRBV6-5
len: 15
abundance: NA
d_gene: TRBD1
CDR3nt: TGTGCCAGCAGTTCGTACAGGGGGACCACAGATACGCAGTATTTT
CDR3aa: CASSSYRGTTDTQYF

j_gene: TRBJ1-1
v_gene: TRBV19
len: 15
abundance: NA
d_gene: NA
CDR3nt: TGTGCCAGTAGGATAGATGGCCTCATGAACACTGAAGCTTTCTTT
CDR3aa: CASRIDGLMNTEAFF

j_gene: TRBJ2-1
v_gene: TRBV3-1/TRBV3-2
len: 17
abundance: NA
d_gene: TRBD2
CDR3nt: TGTGCCAGCAGCCCCAGACTAGCGACGAGCTCCTACAATGAGCAGTTCTTC
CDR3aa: CASSPRLATSSYNEQFF

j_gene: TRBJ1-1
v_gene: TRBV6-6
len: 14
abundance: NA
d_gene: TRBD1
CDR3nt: TGTGCCAGCAGTTTCGGACAGGGGAAGACTGAAGCTTTCTTT
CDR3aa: CASSFGQGKTEAFF

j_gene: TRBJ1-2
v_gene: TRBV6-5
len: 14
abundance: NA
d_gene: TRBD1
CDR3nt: TGTGCCAGCAGTTACCGAGGGGGCTACTATGGCTACACCTTC
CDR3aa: CASSYRGGYYGYTF

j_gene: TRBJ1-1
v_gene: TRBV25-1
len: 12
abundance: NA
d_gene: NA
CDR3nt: TGTGCCAGCAGTGACGGTTACACTGAAGCTTTCTTT
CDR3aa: CASSDGYTEAFF

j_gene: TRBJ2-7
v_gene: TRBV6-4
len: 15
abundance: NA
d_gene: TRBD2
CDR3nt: TGTGCCAGCAGTGAAAGCGGGGGAACGGGAAGGGAGCAGTACTTC
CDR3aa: CASSESGGTGREQYF

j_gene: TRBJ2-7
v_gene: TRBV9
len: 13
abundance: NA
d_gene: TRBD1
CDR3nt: TGTGCCAGCAGCCCACGGGACAGATACGAGCAGTACTTC
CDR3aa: CASSPRDRYEQYF

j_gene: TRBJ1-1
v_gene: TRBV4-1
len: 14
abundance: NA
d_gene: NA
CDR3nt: TGCGCCAGCAGCCCCCCCCAGGGACGTACTGAAGCTTTCTTT
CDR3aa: CASSPPQGRTEAFF

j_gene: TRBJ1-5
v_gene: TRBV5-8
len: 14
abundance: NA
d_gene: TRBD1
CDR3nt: TGTGCCAGCAGCCGTAGACAGGGTGATCAGCCCCAGCATTTT
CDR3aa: CASSRRQGDQPQHF

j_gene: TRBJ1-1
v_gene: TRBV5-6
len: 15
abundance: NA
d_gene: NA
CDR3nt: TGTGCCAGCAGCCGCCTCCCAGGGGTGAACACTGAAGCTTTCTTT
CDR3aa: CASSRLPGVNTEAFF

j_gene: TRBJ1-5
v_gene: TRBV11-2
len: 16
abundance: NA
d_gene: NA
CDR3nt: TGTGCCAGCAGCCCTCTGACAGGTTATAGCAATCAGCCCCAGCATTTT
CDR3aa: CASSPLTGYSNQPQHF

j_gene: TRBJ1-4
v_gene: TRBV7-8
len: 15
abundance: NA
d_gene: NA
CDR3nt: TGTGCCAGCAGCTTATCCGGCGCGAGGAGTGAAAAACTGTTTTTT
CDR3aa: CASSLSGARSEKLFF